Shown below are 11 T cell receptor beta chains from a single sample sequenced in a study of blood T cell repertoires in COVID-19 (dated by TCRdb to the early 2020s). Library preparation was by the immunoSEQ multiplex PCR assay. The source is immuneACCESS, and TCRdb retained only in-frame sequences with V and J called. Part of the clones is not carried over; for the studies checked, unresolved V genes explain less than half of this, and the remainder is unexplained. The table for this sample lists under 250,000 clones; roughly 88% of them were counted only once. The ten biggest clones cover around 6% of the sample. Sequenced: peripheral blood. The receptor set was obtained from a woman aged 80 or older with COVID-19, enrolled during active disease.

This clone was picked up a small number of times. The chain is built from TRBV29-1 and TRBJ1-3, with D maybe TRBD1 (6 bases). In germline, CDR1 is SQVTM, CDR2 ANQGSEA. The CDR3 is 16 amino acids. V was trimmed by 4 bases and J by 0 bases, leaving 16 bases between them. The CDR3 protein is CSVVGQTKSSGNTIYF. In DNA form, the CDR3 reads TGCAGCGTTGTCGGACAGACTAAGAGCTCTGGAAACACCATATATTTT.

Regarding this clone: Distinct nucleotide sequences in the sample also encode this CDR3. The J gene is TRBJ2-5, the V gene TRBV5-1; D unresolved. The CDR3 extends over 11 amino acids. Between the trimmed V and J ends, which lost 2 bases and 5 bases, there was a span of 4 bases. Germline V gene data show CDR1 as SGHRS and CDR2 as YFSETQ. The CDR3 region has the DNA TGCGCCAGCAGCTTTGGCGAGACCCAGTACTTC. Translation gives CASSFGETQYF.

As concerns this clone: This CDR3 is also generated by other DNA sequences in the sample. This rearrangement joins TRBV6-5 to TRBJ1-1; D remains unclear. Germline CDR1 is MNHEY and CDR2 is SVGAGI. The V end lost 5 bases, the J end lost 2 bases, and 9 bases lay between the germline ends. The CDR3 has 13 amino acids. The DNA of the CDR3 is TGTGCCAGCAGTCTTACGGTTAACACTGAAGCTTTCTTT. It codes for CASSLTVNTEAFF.

CDR3 region: CATSDSQMANTGELFF. CDR3 nucleotides: TGTGCCACCAGTGATTCGCAGATGGCGAACACCGGGGAGCTGTTTTTT. The V call is TRBV24-1, the J call TRBJ2-2; no firm D call. Germline CDR1 is KGHDR and CDR2 is SFDVKD. V lost 2 bases to trimming and J lost 0 bases, with 9 bases between them. The length of the CDR3 is 16 residues.

This chain uses TRBV4-2 with TRBJ2-3; TRBD2 matches 9 bases. Germline V lookup: CDR1 LGHNA, CDR2 YNFKEQ. Germline trimming cut 0 bases from V and 6 bases from J; bases unmatched to any gene: 10. This CDR3 spans 17 amino acids. CDR3 amino acids: CASSQERHSGGSDTQYF. DNA of the CDR3: TGTGCCAGCAGCCAAGAAAGGCATAGCGGGGGCTCGGATACGCAGTATTTT.

The chain uses TRBV18 and TRBJ1-5; D remains ambiguous. V shed 2 bases and J shed 9 bases, with 11 bases lying between them. Germline loops: CDR1 KGHSH, CDR2 LQKENI. The length of the CDR3 is 13 residues. The CDR3 DNA reads as TGTGCCAGCTCACCAGTCCTCCTAGGGCCCCAGCATTTT. Protein sequence: CASSPVLLGPQHF. The full variable domain, its missing parts supplied by reference TRBV18 and TRBJ1-5, is NAGVMQNPRHLVRRRGQEARLRCSPMKGHSHVYWYRQLPEEGLKFMVYLQKENIIDESGMPKERFSAEFPKEGPSILRIQQVVRGDSAAYFCASSPVLLGPQHFGDGTRLSIL.

The V call is TRBV30, the J call TRBJ1-3, with 8 bases matching TRBD1. Unmatched junction bases numbered 5, after V lost 1 base and J lost 9 bases. The CDR3 is 13 amino acids. Germline assignment: CDR1 GTSNPN and CDR2 SVGIG (reference sequence). DNA of the CDR3: TGTGCCTGGAGTGACCAGGGGGCTTTCACCATATATTTT. Encoded protein: CAWSDQGAFTIYF.

J is TRBJ2-5 and V is TRBV24-1, with 7 bases matching TRBD1. Germline V gene sequence: CDR1 KGHDR, CDR2 SFDVKD. The CDR3 sequence is 15 residues long. J was trimmed by 5 bases and V by 4 bases; bases with no gene match: 9. The CDR3 loop reads CATSDLTGSTETQYF. The CDR3 DNA is TGTGCCACCAGTGACCTGACAGGGAGTACGGAGACCCAGTACTTC.

This clone was observed a single time. The chain couples TRBV18 to TRBJ1-5; weak D call: TRBD1 (6 bases). In germline, CDR1 is KGHSH, CDR2 LQKENI. This CDR3 comprises 15 residues. The V gene lost 3 bases and the J gene lost 7 bases, with 16 bases spanning the gap. CDR3 amino acids: CASSPPGGPEQPQHF. CDR3 nucleotides: TGTGCCAGCTCACCCCCGGGGGGGCCAGAACAGCCCCAGCATTTT. Full variable domain (remainder filled in from reference TRBV18 and TRBJ1-5): NAGVMQNPRHLVRRRGQEARLRCSPMKGHSHVYWYRQLPEEGLKFMVYLQKENIIDESGMPKERFSAEFPKEGPSILRIQQVVRGDSAAYFCASSPPGGPEQPQHFGDGTRLSIL.

The chain couples TRBV6-6 to TRBJ1-3, with 9 bases identical to TRBD1. Germline CDR1 MNHNY, CDR2 SVGAGI (reference sequence). The CDR3 has 16 residues. V trimming: 4 bases; J trimming: 4 bases; junction bases outside the gene matches: 8. CDR3 in amino acids: CASSFTGGPQGNTIYF. The CDR3 coding sequence is TGTGCCAGCAGTTTTACAGGGGGCCCACAAGGAAACACCATATATTTT.

The chain uses TRBV5-1 and TRBJ2-5, with D unresolved. This CDR3 is built from 13 residues. From germline, CDR1 is SGHRS and CDR2 YFSETQ. V was trimmed by 3 bases and J by 0 bases, leaving 6 bases between them. The CDR3 DNA reads as TGCGCCAGCAGCTCAACTTACCAAGAGACCCAGTACTTC. Translation: CASSSTYQETQYF.